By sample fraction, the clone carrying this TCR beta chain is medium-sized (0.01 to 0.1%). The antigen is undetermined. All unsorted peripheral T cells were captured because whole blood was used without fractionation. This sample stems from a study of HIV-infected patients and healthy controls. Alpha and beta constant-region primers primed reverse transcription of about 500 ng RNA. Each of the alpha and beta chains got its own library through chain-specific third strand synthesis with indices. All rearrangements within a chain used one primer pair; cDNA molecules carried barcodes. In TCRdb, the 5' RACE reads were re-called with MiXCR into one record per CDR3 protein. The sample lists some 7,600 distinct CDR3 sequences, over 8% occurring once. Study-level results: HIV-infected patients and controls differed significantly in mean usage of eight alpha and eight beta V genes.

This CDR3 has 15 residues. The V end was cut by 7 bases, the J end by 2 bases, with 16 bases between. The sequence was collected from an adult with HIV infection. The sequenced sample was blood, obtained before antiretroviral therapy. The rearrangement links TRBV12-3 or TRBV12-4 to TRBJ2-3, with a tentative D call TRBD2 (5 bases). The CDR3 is CASTPPGIPTDTQYF. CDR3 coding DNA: TGTGCCAGCACCCCCCCGGGAATCCCCACAGATACGCAGTATTTT.